The sequence of this T cell receptor (beta chain) was determined in a study of T-cell memory formation after mild COVID-19. Broader study findings: Clones shrinking between day 15 and 85 showed a balanced CD4/CD8 split, and those that grew later tilted toward CD4+. For contracting clones, CD4+ ones sat mainly in CM and EM, CD8+ in EMRA.

Regarding this clonotype: Its antigen is not known.

The germline V gene has CDR1 MNHNY and CDR2 SVGAGI (reference sequence). The CDR3 has 20 residues. The V and J ends lost 8 bases and 8 bases, in that order; junction bases with no gene match: 28. TCRdb independently ran MiXCR on the 5' RACE reads; one entry per CDR3 protein. This table has about 210,000 distinct CDR3 sequences, approximately 30% appearing once. The material sequenced was PBMCs or a T cell subset sorted from them (not recorded which). The V gene is TRBV6-6, the J gene TRBJ1-4, with TRBD1 identical over 8 bases. The receptor's source is an adult woman who had mild COVID-19 (a few samples of this study predate the infection). Cell type and time point are not known. CDR3 region: CASGHPVSDRGGSIGEKLFF. DNA for the CDR3: TGTGCCAGCGGCCATCCCGTTTCCGACAGGGGAGGGTCTATAGGGGAAAAACTGTTTTTT.